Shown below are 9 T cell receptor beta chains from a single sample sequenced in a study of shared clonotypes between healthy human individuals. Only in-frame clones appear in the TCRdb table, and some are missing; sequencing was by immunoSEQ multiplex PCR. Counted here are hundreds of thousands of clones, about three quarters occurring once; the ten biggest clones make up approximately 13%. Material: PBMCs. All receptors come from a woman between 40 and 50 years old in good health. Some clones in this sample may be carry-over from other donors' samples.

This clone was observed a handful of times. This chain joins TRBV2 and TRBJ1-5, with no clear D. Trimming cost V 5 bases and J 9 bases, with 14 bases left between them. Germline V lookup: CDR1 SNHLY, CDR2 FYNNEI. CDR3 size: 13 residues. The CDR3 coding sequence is TGTGCCAGCAGTTCAGGCAGTGTTATGCCCCAGCATTTT. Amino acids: CASSSGSVMPQHF.

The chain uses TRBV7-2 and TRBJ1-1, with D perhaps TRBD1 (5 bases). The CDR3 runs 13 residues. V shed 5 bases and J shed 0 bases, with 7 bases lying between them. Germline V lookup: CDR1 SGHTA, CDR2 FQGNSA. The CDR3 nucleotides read TGTGCCAGCAGCCGGGACCTGAACACTGAAGCTTTCTTT. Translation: CASSRDLNTEAFF.

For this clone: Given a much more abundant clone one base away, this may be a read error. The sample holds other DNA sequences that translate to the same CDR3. The CDR3 reads CASSPPSTDTQYF. CDR3 nucleotide sequence: TGTGCCAGCAGCCCCCCTAGCACAGATACGCAGTATTTT. V usage is TRBV28 and J usage is TRBJ2-3; D is undetermined. Germline V gene sequence: CDR1 MDHEN, CDR2 SYDVKM. This CDR3 region has 13 residues. Between the trimmed V and J ends, which lost 6 bases and 0 bases, there was a span of 7 bases.

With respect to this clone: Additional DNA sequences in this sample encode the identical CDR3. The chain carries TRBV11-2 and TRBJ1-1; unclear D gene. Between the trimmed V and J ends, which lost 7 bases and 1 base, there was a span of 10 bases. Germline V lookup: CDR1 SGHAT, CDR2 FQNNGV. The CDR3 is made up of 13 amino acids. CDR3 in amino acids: CASTTGRNTEAFF. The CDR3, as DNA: TGTGCCAGCACCACCGGTCGGAACACTGAAGCTTTCTTT.

In DNA form, the CDR3 reads TGTGCCACCCGCCCATCCGATGATGGAAACACCATATATTTT. This sequence encodes CATRPSDDGNTIYF. V gene TRBV10-3 combines with J gene TRBJ1-3; D unclear. Trimming took 10 bases from V and 3 from J, leaving 16 bases between them. CDR1 and CDR2 from the germline V gene are ENHRY and SYGVKD. The CDR3 runs to 14 residues.

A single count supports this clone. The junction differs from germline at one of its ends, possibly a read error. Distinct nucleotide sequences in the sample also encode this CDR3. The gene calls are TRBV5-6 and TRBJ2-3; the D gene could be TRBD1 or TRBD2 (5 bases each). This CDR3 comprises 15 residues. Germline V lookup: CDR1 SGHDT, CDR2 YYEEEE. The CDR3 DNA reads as TGCGCCAGCAGCTTGGGACCATCTAGCACAGATACGCAGTATTTT. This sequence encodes CASSLGPSSTDTQYF.

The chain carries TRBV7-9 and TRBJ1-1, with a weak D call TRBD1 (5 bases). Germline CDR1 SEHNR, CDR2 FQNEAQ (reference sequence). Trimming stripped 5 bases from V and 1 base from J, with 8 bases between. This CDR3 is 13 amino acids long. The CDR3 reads CASSPRANTEAFF. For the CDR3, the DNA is TGTGCCAGCAGCCCCAGGGCGAACACTGAAGCTTTCTTT.

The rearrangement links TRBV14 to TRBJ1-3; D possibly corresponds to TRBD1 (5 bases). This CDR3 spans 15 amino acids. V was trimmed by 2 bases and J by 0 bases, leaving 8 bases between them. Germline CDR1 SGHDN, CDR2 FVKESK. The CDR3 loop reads CASSQLGTSGNTIYF. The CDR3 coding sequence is TGTGCCAGCAGCCAACTTGGGACCTCTGGAAACACCATATATTTT. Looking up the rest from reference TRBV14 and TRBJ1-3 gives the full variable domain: EAGVTQFPSHSVIEKGQTVTLRCDPISGHDNLYWYRRVMGKEIKFLLHFVKESKQDESGMPNNRFLAERTGGTYSTLKVQPAELEDSGVYFCASSQLGTSGNTIYFGEGSWLTVV.

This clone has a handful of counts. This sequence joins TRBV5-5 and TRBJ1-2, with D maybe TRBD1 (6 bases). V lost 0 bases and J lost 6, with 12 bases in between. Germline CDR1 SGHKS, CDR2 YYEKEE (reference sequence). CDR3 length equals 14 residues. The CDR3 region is CASSLAAGDHGYTF. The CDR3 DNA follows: TGTGCCAGCAGCTTGGCTGCAGGGGATCATGGCTACACCTTC.